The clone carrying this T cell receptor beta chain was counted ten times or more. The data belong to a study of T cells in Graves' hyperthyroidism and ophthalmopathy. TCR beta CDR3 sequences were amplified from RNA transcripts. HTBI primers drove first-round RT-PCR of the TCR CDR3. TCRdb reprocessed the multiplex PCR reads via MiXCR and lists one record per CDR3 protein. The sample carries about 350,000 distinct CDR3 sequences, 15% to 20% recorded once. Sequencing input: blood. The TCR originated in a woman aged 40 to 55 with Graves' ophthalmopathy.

This CDR3 reads CASSSGLAGVGETQYF. The CDR3 nucleotides read TGCGCCAGCAGCAGTGGACTAGCGGGAGTCGGAGAGACCCAGTACTTC. The chain has TRBV4-1 and TRBJ2-5, with TRBD2 matching over 13 bases. The CDR3 totals 16 residues. The germline V gene encodes CDR1 MGHRA and CDR2 YSYEKL. J lost 4 bases, V lost 5 bases, and 7 bases had no gene match.